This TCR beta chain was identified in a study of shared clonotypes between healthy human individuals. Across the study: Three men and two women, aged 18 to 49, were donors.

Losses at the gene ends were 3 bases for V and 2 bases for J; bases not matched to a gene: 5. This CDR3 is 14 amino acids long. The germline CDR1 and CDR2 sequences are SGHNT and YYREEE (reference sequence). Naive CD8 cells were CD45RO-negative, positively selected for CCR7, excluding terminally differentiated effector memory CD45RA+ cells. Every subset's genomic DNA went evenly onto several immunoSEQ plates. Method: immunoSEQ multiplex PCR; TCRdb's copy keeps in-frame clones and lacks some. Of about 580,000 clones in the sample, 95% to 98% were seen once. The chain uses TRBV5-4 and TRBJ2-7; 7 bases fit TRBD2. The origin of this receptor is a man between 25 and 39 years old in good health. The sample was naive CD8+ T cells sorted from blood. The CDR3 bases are TGTGCCAGCAGCTCCGGACTAGTCGCCTACGAGCAGTACTTC. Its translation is CASSSGLVAYEQYF.